The clone carrying this T cell receptor beta chain was seen ten or more times. What it recognizes is unknown. With 0 bases removed from V and 7 bases from J, the gap between germline ends came to 7 bases. This CDR3 comprises 11 residues. Germline CDR1 and CDR2: DFQATT and SNEGSKA (reference sequence). This record belongs to a study of T-cell reconstitution after alpha-beta-depleted transplantation in children. The study's findings and limits: About two months after transplant, alpha-beta T cells reportedly came from several hundred expanded graft clones.

For TCRbeta, the library was prepared with unique molecular identifiers. TCRdb reanalysed the PCR reads using MiXCR and keeps one entry per CDR3 protein. Among around 580,000 distinct CDR3 sequences listed, about 23% were seen once. This material consisted of PBMCs, mostly from graft donor cells, taken 360 days after TCRalphabeta/CD19-depleted stem cell transplant. The rearrangement joins TRBV20-1 to TRBJ2-7; D gene ambiguous. The receptor's source is a boy in the first two years of life who had a stem cell transplant for acute myeloid leukemia, so the T cells may come from the graft donor. The chain's CDR3 is CSARDKAEQYF. DNA of the CDR3: TGCAGTGCTAGAGATAAGGCAGAGCAGTACTTC.